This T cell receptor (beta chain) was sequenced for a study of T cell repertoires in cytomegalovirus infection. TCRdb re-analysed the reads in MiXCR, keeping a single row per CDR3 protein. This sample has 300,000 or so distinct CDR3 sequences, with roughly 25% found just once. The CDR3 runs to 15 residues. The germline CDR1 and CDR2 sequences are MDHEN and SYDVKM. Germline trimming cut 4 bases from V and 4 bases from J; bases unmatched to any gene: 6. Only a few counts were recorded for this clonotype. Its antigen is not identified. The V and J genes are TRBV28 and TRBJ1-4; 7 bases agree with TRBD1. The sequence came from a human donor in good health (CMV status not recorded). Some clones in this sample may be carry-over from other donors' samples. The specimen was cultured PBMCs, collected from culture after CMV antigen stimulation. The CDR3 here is CASSSAGTDNEKLFF. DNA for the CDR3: TGTGCCAGCAGTTCAGCCGGGACAGATAATGAAAAACTGTTTTTT.